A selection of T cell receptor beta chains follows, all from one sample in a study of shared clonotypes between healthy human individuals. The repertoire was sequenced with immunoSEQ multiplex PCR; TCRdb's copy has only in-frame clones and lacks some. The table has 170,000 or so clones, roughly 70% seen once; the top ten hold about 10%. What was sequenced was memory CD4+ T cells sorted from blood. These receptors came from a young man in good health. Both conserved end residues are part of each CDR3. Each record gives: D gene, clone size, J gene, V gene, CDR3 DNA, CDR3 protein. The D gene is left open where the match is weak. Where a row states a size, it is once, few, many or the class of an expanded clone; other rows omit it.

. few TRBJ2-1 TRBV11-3 TGTGCCAGCAGCTTAGATACCAATGAGCAGTTCTTC CASSLDTNEQFF
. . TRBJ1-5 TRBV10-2 TGCGCCAGCAGTGTAGCCGATCAGCCCCAGCATTTT CASSVADQPQHF
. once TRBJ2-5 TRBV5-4 TGTGCCAGCAGCTTGGGACTAGTAGCGACGGAGACCCAGTACTTC CASSLGLVATETQYF
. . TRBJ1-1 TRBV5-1 TGCGCCAGCAGCTGGGGCTCCTCAAAGAACACTGAAGCTTTCTTT CASSWGSSKNTEAFF
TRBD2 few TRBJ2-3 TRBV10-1 TGCGCCAGCAGTACGGGACTAGCGGGACGGACAGATACGCAGTATTTT CASSTGLAGRTDTQYF
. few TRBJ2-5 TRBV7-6 TGTGCCAGCAGCCCACACGGACAGACCCAGTACTTC CASSPHGQTQYF
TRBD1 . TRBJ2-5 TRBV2 TGTGCCAGCAGTCGCAGGGACAGCTTACGAGAGACCCAGTACTTC CASSRRDSLRETQYF
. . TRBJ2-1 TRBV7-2 TGTGCCAGCAGCTTCGAGGGGGACAATGAGCAGTTCTTC CASSFEGDNEQFF
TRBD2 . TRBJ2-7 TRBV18 TGTGCCAGCTCTCTTGTCCCGGGACTAGCGGGTACCACCTACGAGCAGTACTTC CASSLVPGLAGTTYEQYF
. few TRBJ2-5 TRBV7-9 TGTGCCAGCAGCTGGGGGTCGGGACAAGAGACCCAGTACTTC CASSWGSGQETQYF